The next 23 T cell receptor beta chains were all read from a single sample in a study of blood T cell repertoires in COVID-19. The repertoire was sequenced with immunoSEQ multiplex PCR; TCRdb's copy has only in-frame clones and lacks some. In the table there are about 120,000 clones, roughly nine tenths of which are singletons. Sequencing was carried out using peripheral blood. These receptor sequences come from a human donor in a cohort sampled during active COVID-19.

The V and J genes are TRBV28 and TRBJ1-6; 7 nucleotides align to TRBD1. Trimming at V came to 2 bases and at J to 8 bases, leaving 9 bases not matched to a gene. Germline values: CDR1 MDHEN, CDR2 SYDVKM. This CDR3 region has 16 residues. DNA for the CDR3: TGTGCCAGCAGTTTACTAACCGGGACAGTAGATTCACCCCTCCACTTT. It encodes CASSLLTGTVDSPLHF.

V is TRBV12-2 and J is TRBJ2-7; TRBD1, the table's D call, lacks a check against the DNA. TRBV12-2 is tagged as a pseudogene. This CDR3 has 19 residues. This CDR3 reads CASRYIWGLDFRGSYEQYF. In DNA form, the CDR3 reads TGTGCAAGTCGCTATATCTGGGGGCTAGATTTCAGAGGCTCGTACGAGCAGTACTTC.

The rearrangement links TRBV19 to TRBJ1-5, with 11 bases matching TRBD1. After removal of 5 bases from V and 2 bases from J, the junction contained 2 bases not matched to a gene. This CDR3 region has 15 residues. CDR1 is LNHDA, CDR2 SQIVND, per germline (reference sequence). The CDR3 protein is CASSGDRGGNQPQHF. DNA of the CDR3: TGTGCCAGTAGTGGGGACAGGGGGGGCAATCAGCCCCAGCATTTT.

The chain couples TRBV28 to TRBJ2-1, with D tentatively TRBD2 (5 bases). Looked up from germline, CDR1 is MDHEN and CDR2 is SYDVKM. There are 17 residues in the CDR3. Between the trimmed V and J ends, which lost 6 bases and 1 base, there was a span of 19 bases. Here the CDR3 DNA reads TGTGCCAGCAGCTCCAGTTGGGCGGGCGGATCCTACAATGAGCAGTTCTTC. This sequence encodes CASSSSWAGGSYNEQFF. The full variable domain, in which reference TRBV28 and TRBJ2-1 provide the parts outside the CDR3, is DVKVTQSSRYLVKRTGEKVFLECVQDMDHENMFWYRQDPGLGLRLIYFSYDVKMKEKGDIPEGYSVSREKKERFSLILESASTNQTSMYLCASSSSWAGGSYNEQFFGPGTRLTVL.

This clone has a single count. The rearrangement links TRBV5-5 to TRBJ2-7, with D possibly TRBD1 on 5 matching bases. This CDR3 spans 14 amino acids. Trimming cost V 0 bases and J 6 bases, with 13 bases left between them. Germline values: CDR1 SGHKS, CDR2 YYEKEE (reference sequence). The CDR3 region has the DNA TGTGCCAGCAGCTTGGGGACAACAAAGGGCGAGCAGTACTTC. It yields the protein CASSLGTTKGEQYF.

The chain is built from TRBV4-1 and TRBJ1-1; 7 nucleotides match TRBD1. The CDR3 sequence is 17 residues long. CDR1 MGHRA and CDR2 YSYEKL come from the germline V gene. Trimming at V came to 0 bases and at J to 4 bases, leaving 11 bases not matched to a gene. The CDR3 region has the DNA TGCGCCAGCAGCCAAGAAGCATCGGTAGCAGGGGGCACTGAAGCTTTCTTT. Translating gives CASSQEASVAGGTEAFF.

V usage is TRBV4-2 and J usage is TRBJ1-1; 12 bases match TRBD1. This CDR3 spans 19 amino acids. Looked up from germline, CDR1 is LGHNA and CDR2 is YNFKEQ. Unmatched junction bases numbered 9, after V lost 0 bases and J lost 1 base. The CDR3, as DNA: TGTGCCAGCAGCCAAGATAGGCTGGGGACAGGGGGCCGGAACACTGAAGCTTTCTTT. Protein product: CASSQDRLGTGGRNTEAFF.

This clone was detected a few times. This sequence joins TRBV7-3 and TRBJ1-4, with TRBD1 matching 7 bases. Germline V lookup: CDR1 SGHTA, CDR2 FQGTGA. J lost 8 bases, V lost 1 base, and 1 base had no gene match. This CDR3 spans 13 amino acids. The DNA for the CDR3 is TGTGCCAGCAGCTTAAAACAGGGGGAAAAACTGTTTTTT. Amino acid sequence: CASSLKQGEKLFF.

The CDR3 DNA follows: TGTGCCAGCTCCGTTAAGGACAGGTTCAATCAGCCCCAGCATTTT. Encoded protein: CASSVKDRFNQPQHF. The V call is TRBV28, the J call TRBJ1-5; 7 positions agree with TRBD1. V dropped 8 bases and J dropped 3; count of bases not matched to a gene: 10. Germline lookup yields CDR1 MDHEN and CDR2 SYDVKM. The CDR3 runs to 15 residues.

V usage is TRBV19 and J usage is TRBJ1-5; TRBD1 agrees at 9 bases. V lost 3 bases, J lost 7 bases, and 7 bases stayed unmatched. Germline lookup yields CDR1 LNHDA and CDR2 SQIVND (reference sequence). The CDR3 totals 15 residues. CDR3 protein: CASSMKQGAGQPQHF. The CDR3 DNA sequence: TGTGCCAGTAGTATGAAACAGGGGGCTGGACAGCCCCAGCATTTT.

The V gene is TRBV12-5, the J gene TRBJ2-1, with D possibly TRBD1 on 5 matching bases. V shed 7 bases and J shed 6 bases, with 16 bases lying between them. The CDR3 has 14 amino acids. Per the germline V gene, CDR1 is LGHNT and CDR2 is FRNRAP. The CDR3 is CASAPVQGINEQFF. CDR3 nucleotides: TGTGCTAGTGCCCCCGTTCAGGGAATCAATGAGCAGTTCTTC.

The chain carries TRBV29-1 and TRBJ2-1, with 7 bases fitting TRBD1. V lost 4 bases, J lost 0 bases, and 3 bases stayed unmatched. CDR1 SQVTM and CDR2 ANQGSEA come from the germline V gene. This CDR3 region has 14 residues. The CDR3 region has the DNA TGCAGCGTTGTCCCAGGGGGCTCCTACAATGAGCAGTTCTTC. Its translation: CSVVPGGSYNEQFF.

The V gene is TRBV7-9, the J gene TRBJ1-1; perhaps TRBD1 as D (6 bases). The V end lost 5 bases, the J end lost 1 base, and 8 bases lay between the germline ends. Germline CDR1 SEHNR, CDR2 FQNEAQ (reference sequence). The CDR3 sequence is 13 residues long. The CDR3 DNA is TGTGCCAGCAGCACACAGGGGAACACTGAAGCTTTCTTT. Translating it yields CASSTQGNTEAFF.

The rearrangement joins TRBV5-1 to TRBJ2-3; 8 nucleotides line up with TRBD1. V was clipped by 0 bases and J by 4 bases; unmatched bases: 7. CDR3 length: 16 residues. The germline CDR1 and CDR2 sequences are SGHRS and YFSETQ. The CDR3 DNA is TGCGCCAGCAGCTTGGTGGGACAGGACTTTCCAGATACGCAGTATTTT. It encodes CASSLVGQDFPDTQYF.

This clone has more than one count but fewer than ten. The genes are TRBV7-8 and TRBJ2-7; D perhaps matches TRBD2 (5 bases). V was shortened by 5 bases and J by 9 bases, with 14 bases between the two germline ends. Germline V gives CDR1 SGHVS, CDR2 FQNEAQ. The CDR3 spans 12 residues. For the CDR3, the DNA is TGTGCCAGCAGCCGGGTGGAGGCCTGGCAGTACTTC. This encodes CASSRVEAWQYF.

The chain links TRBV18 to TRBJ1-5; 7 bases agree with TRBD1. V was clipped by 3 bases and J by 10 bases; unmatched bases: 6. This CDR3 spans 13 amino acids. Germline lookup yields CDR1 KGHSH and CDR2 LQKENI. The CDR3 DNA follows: TGTGCCAGCTCACCCCAGGGGGGACGACCCCAGCATTTT. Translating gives CASSPQGGRPQHF.

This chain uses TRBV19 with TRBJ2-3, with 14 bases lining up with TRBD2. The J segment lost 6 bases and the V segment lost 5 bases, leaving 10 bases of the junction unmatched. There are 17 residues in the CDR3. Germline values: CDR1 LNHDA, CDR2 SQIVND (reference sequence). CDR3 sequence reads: CASSPRLAGGPSDTQYF. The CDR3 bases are TGTGCCAGTAGTCCCCGACTAGCGGGAGGGCCATCGGATACGCAGTATTTT.

The CDR3 protein is CASKSQGGRTDTQYF. The CDR3 bases are TGTGCCAGCAAGAGCCAGGGGGGCCGAACAGATACGCAGTATTTT. This chain links TRBV2 with TRBJ2-3, with a possible D match to TRBD1 (7 bases). The germline V gene encodes CDR1 SNHLY and CDR2 FYNNEI. V gave up 7 bases and J gave up 3 bases, with 17 bases separating them. The CDR3 runs to 15 residues.

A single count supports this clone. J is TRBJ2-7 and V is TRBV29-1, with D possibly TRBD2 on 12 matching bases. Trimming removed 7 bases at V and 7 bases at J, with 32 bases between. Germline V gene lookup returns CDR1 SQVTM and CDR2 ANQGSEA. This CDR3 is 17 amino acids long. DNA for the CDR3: TGCAGCGCATCGGACAGGGGGCGGCTAGCGGGAGGGAGGGAGCAGTACTTC. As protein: CSASDRGRLAGGREQYF.

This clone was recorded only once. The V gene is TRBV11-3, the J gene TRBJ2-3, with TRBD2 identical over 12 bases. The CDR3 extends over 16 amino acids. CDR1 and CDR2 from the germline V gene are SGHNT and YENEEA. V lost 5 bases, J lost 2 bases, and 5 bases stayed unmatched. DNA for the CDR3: TGTGCCAGCAGCGCCCGACTAGCGGGGGACACAGATACGCAGTATTTT. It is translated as CASSARLAGDTDTQYF.

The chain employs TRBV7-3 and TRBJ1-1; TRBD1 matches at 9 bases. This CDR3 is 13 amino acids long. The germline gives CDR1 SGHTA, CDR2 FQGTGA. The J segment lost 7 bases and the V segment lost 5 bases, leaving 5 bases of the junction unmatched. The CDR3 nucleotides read TGTGCCAGCAGCACTACAGGGGGCGATGAAGCTTTCTTT. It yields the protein CASSTTGGDEAFF.

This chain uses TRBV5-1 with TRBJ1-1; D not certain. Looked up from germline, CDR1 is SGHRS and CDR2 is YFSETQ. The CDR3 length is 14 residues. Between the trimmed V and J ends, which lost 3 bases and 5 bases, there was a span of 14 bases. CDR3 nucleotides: TGCGCCAGCAGCTCAGCGACGGGGAGGACTGAAGCTTTCTTT. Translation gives CASSSATGRTEAFF.

The CDR3 DNA follows: TGTGCCAGCAGCCAAGGGCTAGCGGGGGTACTCGAGCAGTACTTC. Translating it yields CASSQGLAGVLEQYF. The chain is built from TRBV3-1 (or the pseudogene TRBV3-2) and TRBJ2-7; 10 bases match TRBD2. This CDR3 spans 15 amino acids. V was pared by 1 base and J by 6 bases, with 6 bases of the junction left unmatched. CDR1 and CDR2 (germline): LGHDT, YNNKEL (reference sequence).